This TCR beta chain was captured in a study of blood T cell repertoires in COVID-19. Overall study: COVID-19 samples, acute and convalescent, were from the United States, Italy and Spain.

The method was immunoSEQ multiplex PCR; TCRdb's version includes in-frame clones alone and lacks a portion of them. In the table there are 350,000 to 400,000 clones, approximately 87% of which are singletons. Germline V gene data show CDR1 as MNHEY and CDR2 as SMNVEV (reference sequence). The CDR3 spans 13 residues. V lost 3 bases, J lost 2 bases, and 8 bases lay in between. Individuals aged about 18 to 95 years were recruited from roughly 22 US areas. Cohorts were based on clinical histories the participants reported. The sample consisted of PBMCs or T cells enriched from blood (not recorded which). The rearrangement links TRBV27 to TRBJ2-7; D is possibly TRBD2 (5 bases). This sequence originates from a middle-aged man in a cohort exposed to, infected with or recovered from COVID-19 (not recorded which). The CDR3 region has the DNA TGTGCCAGCAGTTTGGACTGGCCCTACGAGCAGTACTTC. It specifies CASSLDWPYEQYF.